The 24 T cell receptor beta chains reported below all come from one sample, sequenced in a study of technical replicates of blood from a few donors. TCRdb's copy holds only in-frame clones and misses some; the assay was immunoSEQ multiplex PCR. The sample gives some 70,000 clones, around 97% of which show up once; about 0.24% is in the top ten. Sequenced input: T cells isolated from PBMCs. These receptors were obtained from a human donor in good health.

The chain combines TRBV28 with TRBJ1-5; TRBD1 aligns across 7 bases. Germline V CDR1 and CDR2: MDHEN, SYDVKM. Losses at the gene ends were 7 bases for V and 3 bases for J; bases not matched to a gene: 12. The CDR3 is made up of 16 amino acids. Written as DNA, the CDR3 is TGTGCCAGCAACCCGACAGGGTGGAATTACAATCAGCCCCAGCATTTT. This sequence encodes CASNPTGWNYNQPQHF.

The rearrangement links TRBV7-2 to TRBJ1-1; 8 nucleotides agree with TRBD1. The CDR3 length is 15 residues. Germline loops: CDR1 SGHTA, CDR2 FQGNSA. J was trimmed by 3 bases and V by 3 bases; bases with no gene match: 6. The CDR3: CASSFRQGRDTEAFF. In nucleotides, the CDR3 is TGTGCCAGCAGCTTTCGACAGGGGAGGGACACTGAAGCTTTCTTT. Based on the CDR3 plus reference TRBV7-2 and TRBJ1-1, the full variable domain is GAGVSQSPSNKVTEKGKDVELRCDPISGHTALYWYRQSLGQGLEFLIYFQGNSAPDKSGLPSDRFSAERTGGSVSTLTIQRTQQEDSAVYLCASSFRQGRDTEAFFGQGTRLTVV.

This CDR3 reads CASSPRTGGYNEQFF. The CDR3 DNA follows: TGTGCCAGCAGTCCCCGGACAGGGGGCTACAATGAGCAGTTCTTC. The chain couples TRBV6-5 to TRBJ2-1, with 10 bases aligning to TRBD1. The CDR3 has 15 residues. Germline CDR1 reads MNHEY; CDR2 reads SVGAGI. The junction had 4 bases not matched to a gene; V was cut back by 5 bases and J by 3 bases.

The chain carries TRBV4-2 and TRBJ1-5; the D gene is possibly TRBD1 (5 bases). With 4 bases removed from V and 6 bases from J, the gap between germline ends came to 16 bases. This CDR3 is 15 amino acids long. Germline V gives CDR1 LGHNA, CDR2 YNFKEQ. The DNA of the CDR3 is TGTGCCAGCAGCCCGGGGGAGGGAGGACCTCAGCCCCAGCATTTT. It encodes CASSPGEGGPQPQHF.

The chain links TRBV7-9 to TRBJ2-1; TRBD2 matches at 14 bases. The CDR3 totals 19 residues. Trimming removed 6 bases from V and 4 bases from J; junction bases left unmatched: 14. The V gene's germline CDR1 is SEHNR and CDR2 FQNEAQ (reference sequence). CDR3 amino acids: CASSDRMGLAGVGYNEQFF. The DNA for the CDR3 is TGTGCCAGCAGTGACAGGATGGGACTAGCGGGAGTGGGTTACAATGAGCAGTTCTTC.

The J gene is TRBJ2-7, the V gene TRBV27, with D possibly matching TRBD1 (5 bases). V shed 5 bases and J shed 0 bases, with 17 bases lying between them. This CDR3 comprises 16 residues. Germline V gene sequence: CDR1 MNHEY, CDR2 SMNVEV (reference sequence). For the CDR3, the DNA is TGTGCCAGCAGTCCTGGGGCAGGTGAACTCTCCTACGAGCAGTACTTC. Translation gives CASSPGAGELSYEQYF.

The chain recombines TRBV19 with TRBJ1-5; TRBD1 agrees at 7 bases. V was clipped by 5 bases and J by 2 bases; unmatched bases: 6. The CDR3 loop spans 15 amino acids. CDR1 and CDR2 (germline): LNHDA, SQIVND (reference sequence). The CDR3 DNA sequence: TGTGCCAGTAGTCCTCCGGGGACAGGCAATCAGCCCCAGCATTTT. It translates to CASSPPGTGNQPQHF.

The V call is TRBV4-3, the J call TRBJ1-2; a weak D match, TRBD1 (5 bases). V lost 0 bases to trimming and J lost 4 bases, with 12 bases between them. This CDR3 comprises 15 residues. Germline CDR1 and CDR2: LGHNA and YSLEER. In DNA, the CDR3 is TGCGCCAGCAGCCAAGATCGGCAGGGAGGCTATGGCTACACCTTC. Its translation is CASSQDRQGGYGYTF.

The chain couples TRBV18 to TRBJ2-7; the D gene is possibly TRBD2 (5 bases). The CDR3 contains 15 residues. CDR1 and CDR2 from the germline V gene are KGHSH and LQKENI. Trimming shortened V by 3 bases and J by 9 bases, and 21 bases separated the two germline ends. The DNA of the CDR3 is TGTGCCAGCTCACCCACTGGGGAGAGCGCTACGGGGCAGTACTTC. It is translated as CASSPTGESATGQYF.

CDR3 residues: CASSEGTGEGTEAFF. CDR3 DNA sequence: TGCGCCAGCAGTGAAGGGACAGGGGAGGGCACTGAAGCTTTCTTT. V and J are TRBV10-1 and TRBJ1-1, with 10 bases identical to TRBD1. This CDR3 is built from 15 residues. CDR1 and CDR2 from the germline V gene are WNHNN and SYGVQD (reference sequence). Losses at the gene ends were 3 bases for V and 4 bases for J; bases not matched to a gene: 5.

To note about this clone: A read error may account for a junction end that differs from germline. The genes are TRBV11-3 and TRBJ2-7; 10 bases align to TRBD1. Germline lookup yields CDR1 SGHNT and CDR2 YENEEA. This CDR3 is 16 amino acids long. In DNA, the CDR3 is TGTGCCAGCAGCCTAGACAGGGGGCGGGAGTGGGACGAGCAGTACTTC. Encoded protein: CASSLDRGREWDEQYF.

V and J are TRBV4-1 and TRBJ2-7; 7 nucleotides match TRBD2. Trimming took 3 bases from V and 4 from J; bases not matched to a gene: 3. The CDR3 has 13 amino acids. Germline CDR1 is MGHRA and CDR2 is YSYEKL. As DNA, the CDR3 is TGCGCCAGCAGCCAGGAAGCGGGGTACGAGCAGTACTTC. Protein: CASSQEAGYEQYF.

The genes are TRBV7-2 and TRBJ2-5; D may be TRBD2 (5 bases). Germline V lookup: CDR1 SGHTA, CDR2 FQGNSA. The CDR3 has 14 amino acids. The V and J ends lost 1 base and 4 bases respectively, with 10 bases between them. The CDR3 DNA sequence: TGTGCCAGCAGCTTAGGGGCCGGGGTAGAGACCCAGTACTTC. The encoded protein is CASSLGAGVETQYF.

The rearrangement joins TRBV28 to TRBJ1-1, with 7 bases matching TRBD1. V was pared by 6 bases and J by 5 bases, with 6 bases of the junction left unmatched. CDR3 length: 13 residues. Germline CDR1 is MDHEN and CDR2 is SYDVKM. The CDR3 region is CASRDPGGTEAFF. CDR3 bases: TGTGCCAGCAGAGATCCAGGGGGTACTGAAGCTTTCTTT.

The rearrangement uses TRBV6-6 and TRBJ1-5; the D gene is possibly TRBD1 (5 bases). Germline V CDR1 and CDR2: MNHNY, SVGAGI (reference sequence). Trimming left V 2 bases short and J 7 bases short, with 9 bases between. This CDR3 region has 13 residues. The CDR3 region is CASSYGGNQPQHF. For the CDR3, the DNA is TGTGCCAGCAGTTACGGGGGGAACCAGCCCCAGCATTTT.

This chain joins TRBV29-1 and TRBJ1-1, with no clear D. The CDR3 totals 12 residues. V was cut by 4 bases and J by 2 bases, with 8 bases left in between. The germline gives CDR1 SQVTM, CDR2 ANQGSEA. The CDR3 DNA follows: TGCAGCGTTGTAGTTTCAAACACTGAAGCTTTCTTT. It encodes CSVVVSNTEAFF.

This chain links TRBV4-1 with TRBJ2-1; 11 bases are a match to TRBD2. Losses at the gene ends were 1 base for V and 4 bases for J; bases not matched to a gene: 0. The CDR3 covers 15 residues. The germline gives CDR1 MGHRA, CDR2 YSYEKL. The CDR3 sequence: CASSQGLAGYNEQFF. CDR3 sequence (DNA): TGCGCCAGCAGCCAAGGACTAGCGGGGTACAATGAGCAGTTCTTC.

This clone appeared a single time. The genes are TRBV5-1 and TRBJ2-5; 8 nucleotides match TRBD2. CDR3 size: 16 residues. V lost 1 base and J lost 2; bases outside the gene matches: 7. Germline CDR1 and CDR2: SGHRS and YFSETQ. The CDR3, as DNA: TGCGCCAGCAGCTTGACTAGCGGAGCTCCACAAGAGACCCAGTACTTC. This sequence encodes CASSLTSGAPQETQYF.

This chain joins TRBV27 and TRBJ2-2; 9 bases are shared with TRBD1. The CDR3 consists of 16 residues. Germline V CDR1 and CDR2: MNHEY, SMNVEV (reference sequence). Germline trimming cut 5 bases from V and 6 bases from J; bases unmatched to any gene: 10. The CDR3 loop is CASSPGTGRVPGELFF. CDR3 nucleotide sequence: TGTGCCAGCAGTCCGGGGACAGGGCGAGTTCCCGGGGAGCTGTTTTTT.

The chain is built from TRBV28 and TRBJ2-1; maybe TRBD1 (6 bases). CDR1 and CDR2 (germline): MDHEN, SYDVKM. Between the trimmed V and J ends, which lost 6 bases and 4 bases, there was a span of 16 bases. This CDR3 has 15 residues. The CDR3 here is CASSDRIGEYNEQFF. The CDR3 nucleotides are TGTGCCAGCAGCGACAGGATAGGGGAATACAATGAGCAGTTCTTC.

The V call is TRBV28, the J call TRBJ2-2, with D perhaps matching TRBD2 (6 bases). Germline CDR1 is MDHEN and CDR2 is SYDVKM. The CDR3 is 14 residues long. Trimming removed 2 bases from V and 3 bases from J, with 7 bases in between. CDR3 sequence reads: CASSLPGDTGELFF. The CDR3 DNA sequence: TGTGCCAGCAGTTTACCGGGAGACACCGGGGAGCTGTTTTTT.

The V call is TRBV9, the J call TRBJ1-4, with a possible D match to TRBD1 (6 bases). Germline CDR1 reads SGDLS; CDR2 reads YYNGEE. CDR3 length: 13 amino acids. V gave up 3 bases and J gave up 3 bases, with 6 bases separating them. CDR3 protein: CASSGTANEKLFF. In DNA, the CDR3 is TGTGCCAGCAGCGGGACAGCTAATGAAAAACTGTTTTTT.

The chain recombines TRBV4-1 with TRBJ1-2, with TRBD1 identical over 8 bases. The V gene's germline CDR1 is MGHRA and CDR2 YSYEKL. CDR3 length equals 14 residues. V trimming: 1 base; J trimming: 4 bases; junction bases outside the gene matches: 2. The CDR3, as DNA: TGCGCCAGCAGCCAAGCGACAGGGGCCTATGGCTACACCTTC. Translated, it gives CASSQATGAYGYTF.

The CDR3 spells CASRTSGRDEQYF. The CDR3 DNA is TGTGCCAGCAGGACTAGCGGGAGGGACGAGCAGTACTTC. The J gene is TRBJ2-7, the V gene TRBV27; 14 bases are a match to TRBD2. V lost 6 bases, J lost 5 bases, and 0 bases stayed unmatched. The CDR3 has 13 amino acids. Germline CDR1 reads MNHEY; CDR2 reads SMNVEV (reference sequence).